One sample yielded the 18 T cell receptor beta chains listed below, sequenced in a study of identical twins. TCRdb called the 5' RACE reads again in MiXCR, with one record for every CDR3 protein. This sample has roughly 1,500,000 distinct CDR3 sequences; about 32% occur once, and the top ten carry about 0.25%. The sample consisted of cord blood. These receptors all stem from a newborn girl in good health.

The rearrangement uses TRBV5-1 and TRBJ1-6; TRBD1 might be the D (5 bases). Deletions cut 3 bases from V and 4 bases from J, with 14 bases between. Germline-derived CDR1 and CDR2 are SGHRS and YFSETQ. This CDR3 is built from 16 residues. The CDR3 reads CASSSVPPGYNSPLHF. In DNA form, the CDR3 reads TGCGCCAGCAGCTCCGTGCCGCCAGGGTATAATTCACCCCTCCACTTT.

The rearrangement joins TRBV5-6 to TRBJ1-2, with a weak D call TRBD1 (5 bases). Trimming took off 3 bases at V and 3 bases at J, with 15 bases between the two ends. The CDR3 has 15 amino acids. CDR1 and CDR2 from the germline V gene are SGHDT and YYEEEE. The CDR3, as DNA: TGTGCCAGCAGCTACTCGACAGAACCCTACTATGGCTACACCTTC. Amino acid sequence: CASSYSTEPYYGYTF.

This clonotype was detected a few times. The chain couples TRBV20-1 to TRBJ1-5, with a possible D match to TRBD1 (6 bases). This CDR3 comprises 16 residues. Trimming stripped 0 bases from V and 1 base from J, with 13 bases between. The germline V gene has CDR1 DFQATT and CDR2 SNEGSKA (reference sequence). The CDR3 DNA sequence: TGCAGTGCTAGAGACCAGGGGAGGGGCAGCAATCAGCCCCAGCATTTT. Translated: CSARDQGRGSNQPQHF.

This clonotype was seen a handful of times. This chain links TRBV20-1 with TRBJ1-5, with a weak D call TRBD1 (5 bases). Germline V gene lookup returns CDR1 DFQATT and CDR2 SNEGSKA (reference sequence). This CDR3 has 16 residues. Trimming shortened V by 6 bases and J by 4 bases, and 22 bases separated the two germline ends. The CDR3 DNA is TGCAGTGCCCGGGACTTTCCGGTCGGGGTAAATCAGCCCCAGCATTTT. Translating gives CSARDFPVGVNQPQHF.

The chain recombines TRBV4-2 with TRBJ2-5, with 12 positions matching TRBD2. CDR1 is LGHNA and CDR2 is YNFKEQ in the germline V gene. The trim removed 1 base at V and 5 bases at J, leaving 11 bases unmatched. CDR3 length: 18 residues. The CDR3 nucleotides are TGTGCCAGCAGCCAAGCGGCTAGCGGGAGGGCCGAATGGGAGACCCAGTACTTC. Translation gives CASSQAASGRAEWETQYF.

The chain employs TRBV27 and TRBJ1-1; D is uncertain. The CDR3 is 15 residues long. The germline V gene has CDR1 MNHEY and CDR2 SMNVEV (reference sequence). V gave up 2 bases and J gave up 1 base, with 11 bases separating them. In nucleotides, the CDR3 is TGTGCCAGCAGTTTAAAACGGTGGGGGAACACTGAAGCTTTCTTT. Translation: CASSLKRWGNTEAFF.

This clonotype has a handful of counts. The CDR3 here is CAWGTGGLYEQYF. The DNA for the CDR3 is TGTGCCTGGGGGACAGGGGGACTCTACGAGCAGTACTTC. The chain is built from TRBV30 and TRBJ2-7, with 11 bases lining up with TRBD1. J was trimmed by 3 bases and V by 5 bases; bases with no gene match: 3. The germline CDR1 and CDR2 sequences are GTSNPN and SVGIG (reference sequence). The CDR3 is 13 residues long. The full variable domain, its missing parts supplied by reference TRBV30 and TRBJ2-7, is SQTIHQWPATLVQPVGSPLSLECTVEGTSNPNLYWYRQAAGRGLQLLFYSVGIGQISSEVPQNLSASRPQDRQFILSSKKLLLSDSGFYLCAWGTGGLYEQYFGPGTRLTVT.

J is TRBJ2-2 and V is TRBV6-6, with D possibly TRBD2 on 5 matching bases. The V gene lost 6 bases and the J gene lost 5 bases, with 16 bases spanning the gap. The CDR3 is made up of 15 amino acids. Germline V gene data show CDR1 as MNHNY and CDR2 as SVGAGI (reference sequence). CDR3 nucleotide sequence: TGTGCCAGCAGAGACATGAATAGCGCAACCGGGGAGCTGTTTTTT. It yields the protein CASRDMNSATGELFF.

This clonotype was counted between two and nine times. The rearrangement links TRBV21-1 to TRBJ2-3; the D call in the table, TRBD2, was not verified against the DNA. TRBV21-1 is tagged as a pseudogene. The CDR3 contains 15 residues. CDR3 sequence reads: CASSKKAGGTDTQYF. The DNA of the CDR3 is TGTGCCAGCAGCAAAAAAGCGGGAGGCACAGATACGCAGTATTTT.

The V call is TRBV5-1, the J call TRBJ2-1; D gene uncertain. Germline V gene sequence: CDR1 SGHRS, CDR2 YFSETQ. The CDR3 has 18 residues. Trimming left V 4 bases short and J 0 bases short, with 20 bases between. The CDR3 sequence: CASSDPQMYLSSYNEQFF. In DNA form, the CDR3 reads TGCGCCAGCAGCGACCCACAAATGTACCTTAGCTCCTACAATGAGCAGTTCTTC.

The gene calls are TRBV7-9 and TRBJ2-7, with D perhaps matching TRBD2 (7 bases). The DNA end is a closer match to TRBJ2-5, so the J assignment may be wrong. CDR1 is SEHNR, CDR2 FQNEAQ, per germline (reference sequence). The CDR3 has 17 residues. The CDR3 is CASSLTSEGGSWETQYF. CDR3 coding DNA: TGTGCCAGCAGCCTAACTAGCGAAGGGGGATCCTGGGAGACCCAGTACTTC.

This rearrangement joins TRBV9 to TRBJ2-6, with a possible D match to TRBD2 (5 bases). Germline values: CDR1 SGDLS, CDR2 YYNGEE. The CDR3 runs to 17 residues. V was trimmed by 0 bases and J by 0 bases, leaving 10 bases between them. The DNA of the CDR3 is TGTGCCAGCAGCGTAGGGCTTGGGAGCTCTGGGGCCAACGTCCTGACTTTC. Translation: CASSVGLGSSGANVLTF. The full variable domain, completed using reference TRBV9 and TRBJ2-6, is DSGVTQTPKHLITATGQRVTLRCSPRSGDLSVYWYQQSLDQGLQFLIQYYNGEERAKGNILERFSAQQFPDLHSELNLSSLELGDSALYFCASSVGLGSSGANVLTFGAGSRLTVL.

This clonotype has more than one count but fewer than ten. This rearrangement joins TRBV2 to TRBJ1-2; D may be TRBD1 (5 bases). V lost 4 bases to trimming and J lost 4 bases, with 10 bases between them. There are 13 residues in the CDR3. Germline CDR1 SNHLY, CDR2 FYNNEI. The CDR3 nucleotides read TGTGCCAGCAGTGCGGGCAGGGCCTATGGCTACACCTTC. Translated: CASSAGRAYGYTF.

The V and J genes are TRBV12-3 or TRBV12-4 and TRBJ2-3; D tentatively reads TRBD1 or TRBD2 (5 bases each). This CDR3 comprises 15 residues. V gave up 4 bases and J gave up 6 bases, with 17 bases separating them. This chain's CDR3 is CASSSRDPSRDTQYF. In DNA, the CDR3 is TGTGCCAGCAGTTCCCGGGACCCCTCCCGGGATACGCAGTATTTT.

This chain uses TRBV2 with TRBJ2-3; possible D gene TRBD1, 6 bases. This CDR3 is 14 amino acids long. The V gene's germline CDR1 is SNHLY and CDR2 FYNNEI. Trimming took 7 bases from V and 3 from J, leaving 14 bases between them. As DNA, the CDR3 is TGTGCCAGCAATCAGGGGCAGGGGACAGATACGCAGTATTTT. This sequence encodes CASNQGQGTDTQYF.

The chain uses TRBV27 and TRBJ1-6; D is unclear. V was cut by 1 base and J by 7 bases, with 23 bases left in between. Looked up from germline, CDR1 is MNHEY and CDR2 is SMNVEV (reference sequence). The CDR3 has 19 amino acids. In DNA form, the CDR3 reads TGTGCCAGCAGTTTATTCGCCGAGGAGAGGGCCTCTGAGAATTCACCCCTCCACTTT. This encodes CASSLFAEERASENSPLHF.

This clonotype was seen a handful of times. V is TRBV6-2 or TRBV6-3 and J is TRBJ1-2; 7 bases match TRBD1. V dropped 2 bases and J dropped 3; count of bases not matched to a gene: 12. Germline values: CDR1 MNHEY, CDR2 SVGEGT. The CDR3 covers 17 residues. The CDR3 nucleotides are TGTGCCAGCAGTTACCCACCCCGGGACAGCGGGTACTATGGCTACACCTTC. Translation gives CASSYPPRDSGYYGYTF.

The rearrangement links TRBV20-1 to TRBJ1-6; 8 bases match TRBD1. The CDR3 consists of 16 residues. The V and J ends lost 1 base and 4 bases, in that order; junction bases with no gene match: 6. Germline V gene sequence: CDR1 DFQATT, CDR2 SNEGSKA (reference sequence). CDR3 sequence (DNA): TGCAGTGCTAGAGGAACAGGGGGGATTTATAATTCACCCCTCCACTTT. This translates into CSARGTGGIYNSPLHF.